These 4 T cell receptor beta chains were all obtained from the same sample, sequenced in a study of persistence of HIV-infected CD4 T cells. Overlapping HIV-1 Gag 15-mer peptides at approximately 1 ug per peptide per mL were used. CD40L/CD69 double-negative CD45RO-high memory CD4+ T cells were collected. Their target antigens are unknown. Sequencing used immunoSEQ version 4 in survey mode. This table comes from immunoSEQ multiplex PCR, and its TCRdb copy is limited to in-frame clones, with some not included. The sample includes tens of thousands of clones, roughly 77% of them seen just once. The input for sequencing was CD4+ T cells sorted from PBMCs after roughly 18-hour stimulation, taken from a patient who received antiretroviral therapy. The receptors come from an adult man with HIV who was CMV-seropositive.

In DNA, the CDR3 is TGTGCCAGCAGCCCTTCCTGGGGGAACGGTGAAGCTTTCTTT. It specifies CASSPSWGNGEAFF. The genes are TRBV7-3 and TRBJ1-1; maybe TRBD1 (5 bases). The CDR3 spans 14 residues. Deletions cut 5 bases from V and 7 bases from J, with 17 bases between. Germline V gene data show CDR1 as SGHTA and CDR2 as FQGTGA.

The chain joins TRBV28 to TRBJ2-7, with 9 bases that match TRBD1. V shed 6 bases, J shed 0 bases, and the junction held 9 bases outside the gene matches. Germline CDR1 reads MDHEN; CDR2 reads SYDVKM. This CDR3 has 16 amino acids. The CDR3 loop reads CASSSPGTGRSYEQYF. CDR3 in DNA: TGTGCCAGCAGCTCCCCGGGGACAGGGCGCTCCTACGAGCAGTACTTC.

This clone has more than one count but fewer than ten. The chain employs TRBV11-3 and TRBJ2-2, with 10 bases that match TRBD1. Germline values: CDR1 SGHNT, CDR2 YENEEA. Losses at the gene ends were 2 bases for V and 1 base for J; bases not matched to a gene: 4. This CDR3 comprises 17 residues. As DNA, the CDR3 is TGTGCCAGCAGCTTATCAAGGGACAGGGGGAACACCGGGGAGCTGTTTTTT. Translation gives CASSLSRDRGNTGELFF. Full variable domain (remainder filled in from reference TRBV11-3 and TRBJ2-2): EAGVVQSPRYKIIEKKQPVAFWCNPISGHNTLYWYLQNLGQGPELLIRYENEEAVDDSQLPKDRFSAERLKGVDSTLKIQPAELGDSAVYLCASSLSRDRGNTGELFFGEGSRLTVL.

V gene TRBV9 combines with J gene TRBJ1-4; D perhaps matches TRBD1 (5 bases). Germline V gene sequence: CDR1 SGDLS, CDR2 YYNGEE. V was clipped by 4 bases and J by 4 bases, with 14 bases between them. This CDR3 has 15 amino acids. The CDR3 region is CASSPRDGVNEKLFF. The CDR3 coding sequence is TGTGCCAGCAGCCCCCGGGACGGAGTTAATGAAAAACTGTTTTTT.